One T cell receptor (beta chain) is described in this entry. How the authors handled the data: Nucleated cell number was recorded as an estimate derived from reference gene primer amplification. Here immunoSEQ multiplex PCR was the method, and the copy in TCRdb shows in-frame clones only, minus some. V, J and clone size were drawn from that table, and D and trimming were deduced from the DNA. In the table there are about 190,000 clones, roughly 86% of which are singletons. The data were taken from a study of blood T cell repertoires in COVID-19. Across the whole study: The United States, Italy and Spain were the sources of the acute and convalescent COVID-19 samples. Nucleic acid was either cDNA or gDNA, and it came from T cells, B-cell-depleted T cells, or PBMCs.

Per germline, CDR1 MGHDK and CDR2 SYGVNS. The CDR3 consists of 16 residues. Unmatched junction bases numbered 2, after V lost 3 bases and J lost 1 base. This rearrangement joins TRBV25-1 to TRBJ2-2; 10 positions match TRBD2. The TCR was taken from a woman aged 70-85 years with active or convalescent COVID-19. Material for sequencing was peripheral blood. The CDR3 DNA is TGTGCCAGCAGTGACCGGACTAGCGGGAACACCGGGGAGCTGTTTTTT. Protein: CASSDRTSGNTGELFF.